This is a list of T cell receptor beta chains from one sample in a study of blood T cell repertoires in COVID-19. Assay: immunoSEQ multiplex PCR; the TCRdb copy retains only in-frame clones and omits some. In the table there are 24,000 or so clones, roughly 90% of which are singletons. Sequencing input: peripheral blood. Receptors were obtained from a woman older than 75 with active or convalescent COVID-19. CDR3s include the opening cysteine and the closing phenylalanine or tryptophan. D genes are given only for firm matches. Some rows mark clone size as missing; the rest say once, few, many or name a class of expanded clone.

>.|TRBJ1-6|TRBD1|TRBV4-3
TGCGCCAGCAGCCACGGGACAGGGTCAGATAATTCACCCCTCCACTTT
CASSHGTGSDNSPLHF
>.|TRBJ1-1|.|TRBV5-1
TGCGCCAGCAGCGCCAATACAGGGCAGGCCACTGAAGCTTTCTTT
CASSANTGQATEAFF
>.|TRBJ2-7|TRBD1|TRBV27
TGTGCCAGCAGTTTCAAGGGGGCTTCCTACGAGCAGTACTTC
CASSFKGASYEQYF
>.|TRBJ1-2|.|TRBV5-4
TGTGCCAGCAGCTTAGACAGCTATGGCTACACCTTC
CASSLDSYGYTF
>.|TRBJ2-6|TRBD1|TRBV2
TGTGCCAGCAGTAAGCGACAGGGTGGGGCCAACGTCCTGACTTTC
CASSKRQGGANVLTF
>few|TRBJ2-7|.|TRBV4-1
TGCGCCAGCAGCCAATCTCCAGGGAACGAGCAGTACTTC
CASSQSPGNEQYF
>.|TRBJ1-5|.|TRBV27
TGTGCCAGCAGTGTCCAATTCAATCAGCCCCAGCATTTT
CASSVQFNQPQHF
>.|TRBJ1-2|TRBD1|TRBV12-3/TRBV12-4
TGTGCCAGCAGTTTCGGACAGGTCACGGGCTACACCTTC
CASSFGQVTGYTF
>.|TRBJ1-5|TRBD1|TRBV19
TGTGCCAGTAGTATCACCGGGACAGGGTTCGAACAGCCCCAGCATTTT
CASSITGTGFEQPQHF
>.|TRBJ1-6|TRBD1|TRBV6-5
TGTGCCAGCAGTTACGACAGGGGGCATAATTCACCCCTCCACTTT
CASSYDRGHNSPLHF
>.|TRBJ2-7|.|TRBV9
TGTGCCAGCAGCGTAGGTGGCTCGTCAACCTACGAGCAGTACTTC
CASSVGGSSTYEQYF
>.|TRBJ2-6|TRBD1|TRBV4-1
TGCGCCAGCAGCCTTACAGGGGGCCCTATGTCTGGGGCCAACGTCCTGACTTTC
CASSLTGGPMSGANVLTF
>.|TRBJ2-2|TRBD2|TRBV2
TGTGCCAGCAAGGTTAGCGGGGCAAACACCGGGGAGCTGTTTTTT
CASKVSGANTGELFF
>.|TRBJ2-4|TRBD2|TRBV7-8
TGTGCCAGCAGCCTACGTCCACTAGCGGGGGGGCAAAACATTCAGTACTTC
CASSLRPLAGGQNIQYF
>once|TRBJ2-1|.|TRBV9
TGTGCCAGCAGCGAGGACGGCGGGTATGAGCAGTTCTTC
CASSEDGGYEQFF
>.|TRBJ1-2|.|TRBV6-5
TGTGCCACCGCCGGCGGGTCAGAGTATGGCTACACCTTC
CATAGGSEYGYTF
>.|TRBJ2-1|.|TRBV6-5
TGTGCCAGCAGTTACTTACAGGCAGCCTACAATGAGCAGTTCTTC
CASSYLQAAYNEQFF
>.|TRBJ1-2|.|TRBV5-6
TGTGCCAGCAGCCGGTGGTGGGAGTACAACTATGGCTACACCTTC
CASSRWWEYNYGYTF
>once|TRBJ1-2|TRBD1|TRBV6-5
TGTGCCAGCAGTTTGCGGGACAGGGGTAACTATGGCTACACCTTC
CASSLRDRGNYGYTF
>.|TRBJ1-2|TRBD1|TRBV28
TGTGCCAGCAGTTCACCCAGGGGGCTTTGGGCTAACTATGGCTACACCTTC
CASSSPRGLWANYGYTF
>.|TRBJ2-7|.|TRBV6-5
TGTGCCAGCAGTTACTCTCACGGGTCCTCCTACGAGCAGTACTTC
CASSYSHGSSYEQYF
>.|TRBJ2-1|.|TRBV5-8
TGTGCCAGCCTCAGGGGCCACAATGAGCAGTTCTTC
CASLRGHNEQFF
>.|TRBJ2-7|.|TRBV7-8
TGTGCCAGCAGCCCTATGCTTCTGGAGTACGAGCAGTACTTC
CASSPMLLEYEQYF
>.|TRBJ2-7|.|TRBV28
TGTGCCAGCAGTTTAGGGGGGGCTAGCGGAGGGTCCTACGAGCAGTACTTC
CASSLGGASGGSYEQYF
>.|TRBJ1-3|.|TRBV6-5
TGTGCCAGCAGTTACGGGAGGGCGTCTGGAAACACCATATATTTT
CASSYGRASGNTIYF
>once|TRBJ1-5|TRBD1|TRBV5-6
TGTGCCAGCAGCTTAACAGGGGGCTTTAATCAGCCCCAGCATTTT
CASSLTGGFNQPQHF
>.|TRBJ1-4|.|TRBV7-2
TGTGCCAGCAGCTTAGTGCGGGGGTATAATGAAAAACTGTTTTTT
CASSLVRGYNEKLFF
>.|TRBJ2-6|TRBD1|TRBV5-4
TGTGCCAGCACCCAATCGACAGGGGGCTTTTCTGGGGCCAACGTCCTGACTTTC
CASTQSTGGFSGANVLTF
>.|TRBJ1-5|.|TRBV6-5
TGTGCCAGCAATATAAGGCGGGGCAATCAGCCCCAGCATTTT
CASNIRRGNQPQHF
>.|TRBJ1-1|TRBD1|TRBV6-4
TGTGCCAGCAGAGTGACAGGGGTCGGCACTGAAGCTTTCTTT
CASRVTGVGTEAFF
>.|TRBJ2-3|.|TRBV18
TGTGCCAGCTCACCAATGATTCTAGCAGATACGCAGTATTTT
CASSPMILADTQYF